The sequence of this T cell receptor beta chain was determined in a study of T cell changes during pregnancy in multiple sclerosis. The CDR3 extends over 15 amino acids. CDR1 LGHNA and CDR2 YNFKEQ come from the germline V gene. V was pared by 0 bases and J by 5 bases, with 5 bases of the junction left unmatched. Profiling relied on immunoSEQ multiplex PCR, and the TCRdb table lists in-frame clones only, not all of them. The profile shows 110,000 or so clones, under 95% of them singletons. This chain joins TRBV4-2 and TRBJ2-5, with 8 positions matching TRBD2. The material was peripheral blood, obtained before pregnancy. This TCR derives from a female donor with multiple sclerosis, enrolled in a pregnancy study. The CDR3 DNA follows: TGTGCCAGCAGCCAAGAACGGGGGGGTGGGGAGACCCAGTACTTC. It translates to CASSQERGGGETQYF.